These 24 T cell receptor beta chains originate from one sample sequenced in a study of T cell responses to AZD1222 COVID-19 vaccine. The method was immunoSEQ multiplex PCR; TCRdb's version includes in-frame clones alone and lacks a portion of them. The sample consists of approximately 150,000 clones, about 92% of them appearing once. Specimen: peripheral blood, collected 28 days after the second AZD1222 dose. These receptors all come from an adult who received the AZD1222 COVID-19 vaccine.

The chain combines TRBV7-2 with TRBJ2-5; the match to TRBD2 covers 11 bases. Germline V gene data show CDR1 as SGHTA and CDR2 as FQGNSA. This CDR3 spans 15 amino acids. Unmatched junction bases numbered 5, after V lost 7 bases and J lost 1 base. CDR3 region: CASKRLAGPQETQYF. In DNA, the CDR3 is TGTGCCAGCAAACGACTAGCGGGGCCCCAAGAGACCCAGTACTTC.

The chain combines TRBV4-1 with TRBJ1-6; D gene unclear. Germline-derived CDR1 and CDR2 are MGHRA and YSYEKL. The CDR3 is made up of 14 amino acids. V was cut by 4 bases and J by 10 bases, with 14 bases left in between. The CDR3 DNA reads TGCGCCAGCAGCCGGGCCCGCGGGGAATCACCCCTCCACTTT. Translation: CASSRARGESPLHF.

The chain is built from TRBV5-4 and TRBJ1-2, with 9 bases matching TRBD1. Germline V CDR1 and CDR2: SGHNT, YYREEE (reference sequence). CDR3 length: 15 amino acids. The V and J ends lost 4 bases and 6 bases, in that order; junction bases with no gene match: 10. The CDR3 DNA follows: TGTGCCAGCAGCGGACAACAGGGGGCGTCGAATGGCTACACCTTC. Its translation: CASSGQQGASNGYTF.

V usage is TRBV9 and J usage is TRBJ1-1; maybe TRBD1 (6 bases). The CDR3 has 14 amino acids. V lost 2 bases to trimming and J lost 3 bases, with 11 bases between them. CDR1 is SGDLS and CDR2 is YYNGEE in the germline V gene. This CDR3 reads CASSVWGQDTEAFF. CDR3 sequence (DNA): TGTGCCAGCAGCGTCTGGGGGCAAGACACTGAAGCTTTCTTT.

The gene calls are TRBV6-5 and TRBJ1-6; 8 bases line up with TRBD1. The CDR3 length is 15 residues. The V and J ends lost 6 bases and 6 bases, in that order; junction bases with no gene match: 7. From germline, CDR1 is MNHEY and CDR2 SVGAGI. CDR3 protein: CASSLVRGRNSPLHF. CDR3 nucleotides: TGTGCCAGCAGCCTAGTCAGGGGGCGTAATTCACCCCTCCACTTT.

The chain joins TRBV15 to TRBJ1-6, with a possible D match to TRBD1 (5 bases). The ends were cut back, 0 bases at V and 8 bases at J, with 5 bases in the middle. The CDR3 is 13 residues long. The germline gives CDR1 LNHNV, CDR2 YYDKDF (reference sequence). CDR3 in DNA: TGTGCCACCAGCAGAGAGGGGGATTCACCCCTCCACTTT. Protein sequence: CATSREGDSPLHF.

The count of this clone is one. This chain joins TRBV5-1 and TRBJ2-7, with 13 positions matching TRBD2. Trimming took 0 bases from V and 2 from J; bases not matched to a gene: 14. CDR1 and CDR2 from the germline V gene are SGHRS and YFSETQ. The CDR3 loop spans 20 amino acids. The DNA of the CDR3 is TGCGCCAGCAGCTTGGGGGGCCGTCGGGGACTAGCGGGATTACCCTACGAGCAGTACTTC. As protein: CASSLGGRRGLAGLPYEQYF.

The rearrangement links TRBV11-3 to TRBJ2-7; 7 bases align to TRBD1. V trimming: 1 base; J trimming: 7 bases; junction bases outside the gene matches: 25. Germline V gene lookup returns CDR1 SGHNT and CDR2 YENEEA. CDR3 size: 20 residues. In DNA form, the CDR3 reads TGTGCCAGCAGCTTAGGTACCGGGACAAGGGGGCCTCATCAAGGGCGGGAGCAGTACTTC. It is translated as CASSLGTGTRGPHQGREQYF.

The CDR3 DNA follows: TGTGCCAGCAATAGGAAGGGAGAAAATGCTAACTATGGCTACACCTTC. This translates into CASNRKGENANYGYTF. The chain uses TRBV27 and TRBJ1-2; D gene unclear. V lost 7 bases to trimming and J lost 0 bases, with 18 bases between them. This CDR3 contains 16 residues. CDR1 MNHEY and CDR2 SMNVEV come from the germline V gene (reference sequence).

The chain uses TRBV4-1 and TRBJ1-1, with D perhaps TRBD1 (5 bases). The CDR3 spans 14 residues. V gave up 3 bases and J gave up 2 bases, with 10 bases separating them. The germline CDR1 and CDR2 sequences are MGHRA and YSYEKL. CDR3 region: CASSHRGSNTEAFF. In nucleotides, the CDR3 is TGCGCCAGCAGCCATAGGGGTTCTAACACTGAAGCTTTCTTT.

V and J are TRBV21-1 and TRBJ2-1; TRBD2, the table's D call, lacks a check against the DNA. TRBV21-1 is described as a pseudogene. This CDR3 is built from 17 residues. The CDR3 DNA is TGTGCCAGCAGCAACTACAAGACTAGCGGGAGGTACAATGAGCAGTTCTTC. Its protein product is CASSNYKTSGRYNEQFF.

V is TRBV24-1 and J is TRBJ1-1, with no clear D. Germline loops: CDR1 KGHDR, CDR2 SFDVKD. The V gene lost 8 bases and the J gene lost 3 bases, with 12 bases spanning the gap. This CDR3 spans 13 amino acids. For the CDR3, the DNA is TGTGCCACCATGGCGGGGATACACACTGAAGCTTTCTTT. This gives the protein CATMAGIHTEAFF.

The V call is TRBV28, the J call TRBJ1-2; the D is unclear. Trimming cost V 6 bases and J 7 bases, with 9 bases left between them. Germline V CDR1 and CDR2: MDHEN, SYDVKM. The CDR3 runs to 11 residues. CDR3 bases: TGTGCCAGCAGGTTCTCCGGTGGCTACACCTTC. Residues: CASRFSGGYTF.

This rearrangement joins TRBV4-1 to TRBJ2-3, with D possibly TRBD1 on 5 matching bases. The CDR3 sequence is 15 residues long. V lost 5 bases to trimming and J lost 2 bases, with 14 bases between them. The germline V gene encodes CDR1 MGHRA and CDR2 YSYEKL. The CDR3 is CASSLRQSPTDTQYF. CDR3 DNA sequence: TGCGCCAGCAGCTTACGACAGTCCCCCACAGATACGCAGTATTTT.

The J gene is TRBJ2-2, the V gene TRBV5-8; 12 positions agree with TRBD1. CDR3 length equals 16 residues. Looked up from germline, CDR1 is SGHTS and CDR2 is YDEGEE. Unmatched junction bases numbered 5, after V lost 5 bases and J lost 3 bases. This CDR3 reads CASRPGQGAHTGELFF. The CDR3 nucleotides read TGTGCCAGCAGACCGGGACAGGGGGCGCACACCGGGGAGCTGTTTTTT.

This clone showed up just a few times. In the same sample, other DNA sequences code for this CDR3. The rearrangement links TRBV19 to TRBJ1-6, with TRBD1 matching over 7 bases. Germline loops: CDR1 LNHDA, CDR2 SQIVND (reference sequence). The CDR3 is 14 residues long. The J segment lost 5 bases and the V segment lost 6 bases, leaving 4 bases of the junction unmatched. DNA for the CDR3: TGTGCCAGTAGATCTGGGACAGATAATTCACCCCTCCACTTT. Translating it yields CASRSGTDNSPLHF.

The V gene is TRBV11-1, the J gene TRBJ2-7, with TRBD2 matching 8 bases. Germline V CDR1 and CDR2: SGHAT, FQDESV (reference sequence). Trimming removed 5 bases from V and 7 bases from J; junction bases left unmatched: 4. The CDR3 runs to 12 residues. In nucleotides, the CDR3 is TGTGCCAGCAGCCGTCCGGGGGGGGAGCAGTACTTC. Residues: CASSRPGGEQYF.

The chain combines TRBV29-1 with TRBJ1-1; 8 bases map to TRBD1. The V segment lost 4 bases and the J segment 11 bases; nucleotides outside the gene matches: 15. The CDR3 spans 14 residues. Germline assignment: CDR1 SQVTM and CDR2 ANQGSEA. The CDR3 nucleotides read TGCAGCGTTGCCCGACAGGGGAGAATGAAGATCGCTTTCTTT. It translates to CSVARQGRMKIAFF.

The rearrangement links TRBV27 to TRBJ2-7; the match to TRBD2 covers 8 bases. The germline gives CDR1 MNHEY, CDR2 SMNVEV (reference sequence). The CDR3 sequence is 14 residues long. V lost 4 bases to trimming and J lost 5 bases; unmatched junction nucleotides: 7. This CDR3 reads CASSSRGTSNEQYF. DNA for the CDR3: TGTGCCAGCAGTTCGCGTGGGACTAGTAACGAGCAGTACTTC.

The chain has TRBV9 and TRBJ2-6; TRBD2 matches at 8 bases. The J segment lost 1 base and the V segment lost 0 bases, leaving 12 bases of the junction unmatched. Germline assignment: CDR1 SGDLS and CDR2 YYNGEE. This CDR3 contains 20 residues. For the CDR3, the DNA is TGTGCCAGCAGCGTAGTGTTTGGGCCCAGCGGGAGTTCTGGGGCCAACGTCCTGACTTTC. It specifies CASSVVFGPSGSSGANVLTF.

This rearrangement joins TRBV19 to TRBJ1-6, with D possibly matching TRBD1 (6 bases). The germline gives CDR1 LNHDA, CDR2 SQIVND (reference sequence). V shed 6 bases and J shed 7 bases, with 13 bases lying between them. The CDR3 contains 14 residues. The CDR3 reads CASRTGQKNSPLHF. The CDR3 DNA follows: TGTGCCAGTAGAACAGGACAGAAAAATTCACCCCTCCACTTT.

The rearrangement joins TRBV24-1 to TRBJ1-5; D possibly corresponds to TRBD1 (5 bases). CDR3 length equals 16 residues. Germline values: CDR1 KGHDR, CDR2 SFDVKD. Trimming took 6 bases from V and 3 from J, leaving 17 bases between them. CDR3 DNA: TGTGCCACCAGTCCGGGGTACTGGGGGATCAATCAGCCCCAGCATTTT. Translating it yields CATSPGYWGINQPQHF.

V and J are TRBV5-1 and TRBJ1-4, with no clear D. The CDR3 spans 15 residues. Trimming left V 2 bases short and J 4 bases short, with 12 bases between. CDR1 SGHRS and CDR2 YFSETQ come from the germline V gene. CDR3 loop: CASSFRPGINEKLFF. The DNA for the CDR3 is TGCGCCAGCAGCTTTCGGCCAGGCATTAATGAAAAACTGTTTTTT.

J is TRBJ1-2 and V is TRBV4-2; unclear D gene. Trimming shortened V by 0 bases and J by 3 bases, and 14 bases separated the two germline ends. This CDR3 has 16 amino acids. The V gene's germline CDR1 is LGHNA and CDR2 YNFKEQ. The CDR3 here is CASSQETLGPYYGYTF. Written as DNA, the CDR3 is TGTGCCAGCAGCCAAGAGACCCTTGGACCCTACTATGGCTACACCTTC.